The 9 T cell receptor beta chains in this list originate from one sample, sequenced in a study of ipilimumab plus nivolumab after autologous stem cell transplantation. Using immunoSEQ multiplex PCR, the repertoire was profiled, and TCRdb retains in-frame clones only, with some absent. Seen here are some 43,000 clones, nearly 90% observed once, and the top ten hold less than 0.95%. Sequenced here: PBMCs, sampled in a trial of ipilimumab plus nivolumab as post-transplant consolidation. Receptors originate from a male donor with multiple myeloma.

The sample holds one count of this clone. This chain connects TRBV11-2 to TRBJ2-1, with 11 bases lining up with TRBD2. This CDR3 has 16 residues. Germline V gene lookup returns CDR1 SGHAT and CDR2 FQNNGV. V lost 7 bases, J lost 2 bases, and 7 bases stayed unmatched. DNA of the CDR3: TGTGCCAGCACCCCGATAGCGGGAGGGCCCTACAATGAGCAGTTCTTC. Translating gives CASTPIAGGPYNEQFF.

V and J are TRBV10-2 and TRBJ2-1; TRBD1 matches 11 bases. The J segment lost 6 bases and the V segment lost 3 bases, leaving 7 bases of the junction unmatched. Germline assignment: CDR1 WSHSY and CDR2 SAAADI. This CDR3 has 16 residues. This chain's CDR3 is CASSDGQGAVGNEQFF. CDR3 DNA: TGCGCCAGCAGTGACGGACAGGGGGCAGTAGGCAATGAGCAGTTCTTC.

With respect to this clone: Different DNA sequences within this sample yield the same CDR3. In DNA, the CDR3 is TGTGCCAGCAGTGAACTGGGTAGCTCCTACAATGAGCAGTTCTTC. It is translated as CASSELGSSYNEQFF. V and J are TRBV2 and TRBJ2-1; D remains unclear. Germline V gives CDR1 SNHLY, CDR2 FYNNEI. The V end lost 2 bases, the J end lost 0 bases, and 8 bases lay between the germline ends. The CDR3 length is 15 residues.

This clone occurred once. The chain employs TRBV6-5 and TRBJ2-7, with a weak D call TRBD1 (6 bases). Between the trimmed V and J ends, which lost 10 bases and 7 bases, there was a span of 8 bases. Germline lookup yields CDR1 MNHEY and CDR2 SVGAGI. The CDR3 is made up of 9 amino acids. DNA for the CDR3: TGTGCCACCGGACAGGAGCAGTACTTC. This codes for CATGQEQYF.

The chain uses TRBV6-5 and TRBJ1-2; 10 bases map to TRBD1. The trim removed 7 bases at V and 4 bases at J, leaving 9 bases unmatched. CDR3 length equals 15 residues. Looked up from germline, CDR1 is MNHEY and CDR2 is SVGAGI. The CDR3 is CASTFSGQGGYGYTF. The CDR3 DNA reads as TGTGCCAGCACCTTTTCCGGACAGGGGGGCTATGGCTACACCTTC.

CDR3 nucleotide sequence: TGCAGCGTTGGGACTAGCGGGGGGGCCGCTAACACCGGGGAGCTGTTTTTT. Its translation is CSVGTSGGAANTGELFF. This rearrangement joins TRBV29-1 to TRBJ2-2; 15 nucleotides align to TRBD2. Trimming at V came to 4 bases and at J to 2 bases, leaving 5 bases not matched to a gene. CDR1 is SQVTM, CDR2 ANQGSEA, per germline. The CDR3 spans 17 residues.

The chain has TRBV28 and TRBJ1-2; no definite D call. Germline V CDR1 and CDR2: MDHEN, SYDVKM. Trimming cost V 3 bases and J 8 bases, with 13 bases left between them. This CDR3 has 13 amino acids. The CDR3 nucleotides are TGTGCCAGCAGTTTCTCGGGTGGCGGGGGCTACACCTTC. As protein: CASSFSGGGGYTF.

CDR3 in DNA: TGTGCCAGCAGTTATCAACAGGGGGCGAGCTACGAGCAGTACTTC. This encodes CASSYQQGASYEQYF. This chain links TRBV6-5 with TRBJ2-7; 9 bases match TRBD1. J lost 3 bases, V lost 3 bases, and 6 bases had no gene match. The CDR3 covers 15 residues. The germline gives CDR1 MNHEY, CDR2 SVGAGI.

The V gene is TRBV7-9, the J gene TRBJ2-1, with 10 nucleotides matching TRBD2. V shed 5 bases, J shed 7 bases, and the junction held 8 bases outside the gene matches. CDR1 and CDR2 (germline): SEHNR, FQNEAQ (reference sequence). The CDR3 is made up of 15 amino acids. The CDR3 here is CASSPSGSSENEQFF. The CDR3, as DNA: TGTGCCAGCAGCCCTAGCGGGAGCTCTGAGAATGAGCAGTTCTTC.